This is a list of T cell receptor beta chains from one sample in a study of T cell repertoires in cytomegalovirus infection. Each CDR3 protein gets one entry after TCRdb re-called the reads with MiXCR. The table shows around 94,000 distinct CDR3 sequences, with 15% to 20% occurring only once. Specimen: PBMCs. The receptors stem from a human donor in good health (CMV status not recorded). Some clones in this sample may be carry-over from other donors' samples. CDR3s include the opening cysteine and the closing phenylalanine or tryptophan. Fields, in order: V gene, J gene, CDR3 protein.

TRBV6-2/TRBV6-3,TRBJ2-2,CASSYSSGGANTGELFF
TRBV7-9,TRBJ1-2,CASSRDRGFYGYTF
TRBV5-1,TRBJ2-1,CASSKGLAGFEQFF
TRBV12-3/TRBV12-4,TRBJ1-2,CASIDRGYYGYTF
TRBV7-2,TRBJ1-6,CASSLGRQGIYNSPLHF
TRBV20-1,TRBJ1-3,CSALTEAGNTIYF
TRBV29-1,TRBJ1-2,CSVEDRVGPNGYTF
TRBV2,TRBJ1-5,CASSGGETGQPQHF
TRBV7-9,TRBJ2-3,CASSPNVLRADTQYF
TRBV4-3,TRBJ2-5,CASSQATSGGHTQYF
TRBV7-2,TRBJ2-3,CASSYGTTDTQYF
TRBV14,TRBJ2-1,CASSPSWDEQFF
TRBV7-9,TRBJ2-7,CASSFGGMNYEQYF
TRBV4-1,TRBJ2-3,CASSRGGLAGGTDTQYF
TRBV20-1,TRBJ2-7,CSARGSFSSYEQYF
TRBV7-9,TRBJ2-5,CASSLAAGRETQYF
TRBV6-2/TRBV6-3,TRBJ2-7,CASSFGQGIYEQYF
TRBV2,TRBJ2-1,CATAMQGYNEQFF
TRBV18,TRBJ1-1,CASSPRVVSEAFF
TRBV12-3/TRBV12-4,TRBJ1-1,CASSAYRTSTEAFF